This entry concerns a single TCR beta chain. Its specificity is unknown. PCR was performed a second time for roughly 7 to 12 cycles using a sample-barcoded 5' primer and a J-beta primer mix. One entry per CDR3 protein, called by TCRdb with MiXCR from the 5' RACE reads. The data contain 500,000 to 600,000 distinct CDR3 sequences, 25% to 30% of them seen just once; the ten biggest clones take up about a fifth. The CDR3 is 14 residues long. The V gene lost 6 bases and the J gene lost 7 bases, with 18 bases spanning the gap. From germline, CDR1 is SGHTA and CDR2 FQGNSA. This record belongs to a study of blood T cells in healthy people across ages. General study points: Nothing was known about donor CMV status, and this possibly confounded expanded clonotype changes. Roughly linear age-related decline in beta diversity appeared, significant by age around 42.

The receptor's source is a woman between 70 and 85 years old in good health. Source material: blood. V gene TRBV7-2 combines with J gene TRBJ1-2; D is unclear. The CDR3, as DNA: TGTGCCAGCAGTCGTACGATCGCGGGATTTGGCTACACCTTC. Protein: CASSRTIAGFGYTF. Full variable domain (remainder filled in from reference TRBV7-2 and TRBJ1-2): GAGVSQSPSNKVTEKGKDVELRCDPISGHTALYWYRQSLGQGLEFLIYFQGNSAPDKSGLPSDRFSAERTGGSVSTLTIQRTQQEDSAVYLCASSRTIAGFGYTFGSGTRLTVV.